This T cell receptor (beta chain) is drawn from a study of shared clonotypes between healthy human individuals (dated by TCRdb to the early 2020s). Study-level background: Three men and two women, aged 18 to 49 years, made up the cohort. Per donor, three plates each were used for CD4 naive and CD4 memory, two for CD8 naive, and one for CD8 memory. The study deeply sequenced blood TCR repertoires of five healthy adults to estimate repertoire size and the extent of clonotype sharing between individuals. Libraries were prepared and TCR repertoires were sequenced by different laboratories using diverse techniques, in order to increase sequencing depth and limit assay-specific biases. Per donor, leukapheresis produced somewhere between about 0.9 and 9.5 billion PBMCs.

For this clone: This receptor's antigen is unknown. No much larger clone is present one base from it, and per-base qualities are unavailable.

Overall study outcomes, separate from this receptor: Incomplete sequencing was indicated by rarefaction of sorted-subset datasets, despite the large sequencing depth. Larger estimated clonotype richness was generally found for naive subsets than for memory subsets. About 4.5% of naive CD4, roughly 3.5% of naive CD8, about 2.4% of memory CD4, and over 0.35% of memory CD8 clonotypes were shared across four donors. Compared with non-shared clonotypes, clonotypes shared by all four sorted-subset donors had higher generation probabilities. Sampling was restricted to blood, and TCR repertoires in tissues likely differ from the TCR repertoires found in blood. The genetic and exposure-history diversity represented was limited by the small number of donors. Pairwise subsampling indicated that sequencing depth was expected to affect the degree of clonotype sharing among donors.

Sequences SGHRS (CDR1) and YFSETQ (CDR2) are obtained from the germline V gene. A distance of 11 bases separates the germline ends of V and J, which lose 4 bases and 1 base respectively. From the cysteine through the phenylalanine, the CDR3 covers 14 amino acids. Of all the DNA, just the CDR3 is kept, 42 bases in frame from base 1. The donors were healthy, HIV-negative adults with no recently reported acute infections or vaccinations. Only Caucasian adults living in Nashville, Tennessee, USA were represented among the donors. CD4+ T cells were enriched by magnetic negative selection; naive cells were then positively selected on CD45RA, and the negative fraction formed the memory subset. After blood collection by leukapheresis, PBMCs were isolated using Ficoll-Histopaque density gradient centrifugation and then cryopreserved in the vapor phase of liquid nitrogen. Analytical flow cytometry was used to check the purity and quantity of every magnetically sorted T cell population. From each sorted fraction, genomic DNA was isolated and quantified by UV absorbance on a Nanodrop 2000c.

Using the deep immunoSEQ assay, multiplex PCR amplified TCR CDR3 regions from genomic DNA. Extracted genomic DNA from each cell subset was distributed evenly across all wells of several immunoSEQ 96-well plates, and each plate was treated as a replicate. For sorted subsets, approximately 190 ng of genomic DNA, equivalent to some 30,000 T cell genomes, went into each replicate PCR. Purified libraries were measured with a Qubit 3.0 fluorometer, size-checked on a Bioanalyzer 2100, and measured again with the KAPA Library Quantification kit. A separate single-read 150-cycle Illumina NextSeq 550 flow cell was used to sequence each immunoSEQ 96-well plate. On the study's bioinformatics: Because the immunoSEQ output included only junctional sequences and no quality scores, the filtering could not be the same as the filtering used for full-length reads. Sequences were annotated with PyIR, a Python wrapper for IgBLAST v1.9, using IMGT germline references to assign V/J genes and CDR3. Reads were removed for weak V/J assignments (E-value above 1e-6), missing CDR3, stop codons, out-of-frame junctions, or ambiguous translated residues. V3J clonotypes were defined by identical inferred V gene, J gene, and CDR3 amino acid sequence. The percentage overlap between two repertoires was calculated by dividing the number of shared unique clonotypes by the size of the smaller repertoire. Richness of each repertoire was evaluated using RTK rarefaction, the Chao1 estimator, and Recon v2.1 estimates of unobserved clonotypes. Generation probabilities for all TCRbeta clonotypes obtained by the gDNA method from several donors were computed using OLGA. Imported from immuneACCESS, the table was reduced by TCRdb to in-frame sequences with V and J called. These copies leave out some clones; in studies compared against another copy, an unresolved V gene accounts for under half, and the cause of the remainder is not known. The V and J calls and clone size come from that table; D and trimming were worked out from the DNA. This sample gives 2 million to 3 million clones in total; around nine tenths of them show up just once. The ten largest clones capture over 0.12% of the sample.

The chain links TRBV5-1 with TRBJ1-1; TRBD1 is a possible D gene, resting on 6 matching bases. This receptor was identified in a man between 18 and 35 years old in good health. Sequenced input: naive CD4+ T cells sorted from blood. The cell subset or site label for this specimen denotes: CD45RA+ positively selected. For the CDR3, the sequence is CASSLDSWNTEAFF. The DNA reads as follows: TGCGCCAGCAGCCTGGACAGTTGGAACACTGAAGCTTTCTTT.